This T cell receptor beta chain was captured in a study of regulatory T cells in long-lasting Graves disease. The TCR beta library used iRepertoire HTBI primers with Arm-PCR amplification of CDR3. In TCRdb, the multiplex PCR reads were re-called with MiXCR into one record per CDR3 protein. The sample holds around 460,000 distinct CDR3 sequences; 14% are singletons and the top ten take about 15%. Time point given: newly diagnosed GD, antithyroid drugs for less than 3 months. Following extraction of RNA from PBMCs, that RNA was used to make the TCR library. The sample holds many counts of this clonotype. CDR3 length: 14 amino acids. Germline V lookup: CDR1 SGHRS, CDR2 YFSETQ. V was shortened by 4 bases and J by 2 bases, with 12 bases between the two germline ends. These data are also associated with another study on T cells in Graves' hyperthyroidism and ophthalmopathy.

This chain links TRBV5-1 with TRBJ2-5; maybe TRBD2 (6 bases). The clonotype was recovered from a woman in her 50s with Graves disease. The sample was peripheral blood mononuclear cells (PBMCs), taken at new diagnosis, from a patient treated with antithyroid drugs. The CDR3 reads CASSTPSEQETQYF. CDR3 DNA sequence: TGCGCCAGCAGCACCCCTAGCGAACAAGAGACCCAGTACTTC.